This T cell receptor beta chain originates from a study of blood T cells in healthy people across ages. Whole-study results and caveats: PBMCs were not sorted, which prevented a conclusive comparison of naive versus antigen-experienced cells. Naive T cell percentage strongly correlated with TCR beta diversity. It was the long-lived donors that had more naive CD4+ cells and higher diversity than aged donors.

Next came a second PCR, run for about 7 to 12 cycles, which used a sample-barcoded 5' primer along with a J-beta primer mix. Via MiXCR, TCRdb re-called the 5' RACE reads, giving one row per CDR3 protein. Among around 1,100,000 distinct CDR3 sequences listed, more than 30% were seen once. About this clonotype: Its antigen is not identified. Compared with germline, one end of the junction differs, possibly owing to a read error.

The sample taken for sequencing was blood. This receptor was identified in a man aged 18 to 30 in good health.

Here the CDR3 reads CASSASGGSYTQYF. Written as DNA, the CDR3 is TGTGCTAGCAGCGCCTCGGGGGGTTCGTATACGCAGTATTTT. V and J are TRBV7-7 and TRBJ2-3; TRBD2 agrees at 7 bases. The CDR3 runs to 14 residues. The germline V gene has CDR1 SSHAT and CDR2 FNYEAQ (reference sequence). Based on the CDR3 plus reference TRBV7-7 and TRBJ2-3, the full variable domain is GAGVSQSPRYKVTKRGQDVTLRCDPISSHATLYWYQQALGQGPEFLTYFNYEAQPDKSGLPSDRFSAERPEGSISTLTIQRTEQRDSAMYRCASSASGGSYTQYFGPGTRLTVL.